Presented here are 30 T cell receptor beta chains from one specimen sequenced in a study of cytomegalovirus exposure and HLA in healthy donors. 13 Jbeta primers and 60 Vbeta primers were used for the PCR. Some clones are missing from TCRdb's copy, which holds only in-frame ones; the method was immunoSEQ multiplex PCR. The sample includes 55,000 to 65,000 clones, around 77% seen only once; the top ten take about 3.6%. The sequenced material came from PBMCs. These receptors were collected from a woman in her thirties or forties in good health and CMV-seropositive.

The chain couples TRBV7-7 to TRBJ2-2, with a tentative D call TRBD1 (5 bases). The length of the CDR3 is 15 residues. V lost 5 bases and J lost 2, with 12 bases in between. Germline V gene lookup returns CDR1 SSHAT and CDR2 FNYEAQ (reference sequence). The CDR3 region is CASSPAQGNTGELFF. The CDR3 DNA reads as TGTGCCAGCAGCCCCGCCCAGGGTAACACCGGGGAGCTGTTTTTT.

The chain recombines TRBV7-3 with TRBJ2-6; D perhaps matches TRBD1 (6 bases). Germline-derived CDR1 and CDR2 are SGHTA and FQGTGA. Trimming removed 8 bases at V and 1 base at J, with 21 bases between. The CDR3 covers 18 residues. In DNA form, the CDR3 reads TGTGCCAGCGTCTCTATGGCAGGGGTTATTTCTGGGGCCAACGTCCTGACTTTC. As protein: CASVSMAGVISGANVLTF.

The J gene is TRBJ2-1, the V gene TRBV11-1; 8 bases fit TRBD1. The CDR3 sequence is 13 residues long. CDR1 is SGHAT and CDR2 is FQDESV in the germline V gene (reference sequence). After removal of 10 bases from V and 4 bases from J, the junction contained 6 bases not matched to a gene. The DNA of the CDR3 is TGTGCCATAATAAGGACAGGGTACAATGAGCAGTTCTTC. Translating it yields CAIIRTGYNEQFF.

This chain connects TRBV6-5 to TRBJ1-1, with 9 positions matching TRBD1. Germline V gene lookup returns CDR1 MNHEY and CDR2 SVGAGI. V gave up 2 bases and J gave up 1 base; unmatched junction bases: 2. The CDR3 has 15 residues. CDR3 region: CASSYGDRANTEAFF. In DNA, the CDR3 is TGTGCCAGCAGTTACGGGGACAGGGCGAACACTGAAGCTTTCTTT.

The V call is TRBV18, the J call TRBJ2-2; D gene unclear. V was cut by 2 bases and J by 5 bases, with 12 bases left in between. This CDR3 is built from 15 residues. The germline V gene encodes CDR1 KGHSH and CDR2 LQKENI. In DNA form, the CDR3 reads TGTGCCAGCTCACCATTTCAGGTTGGGACCGGGGAGCTGTTTTTT. Its protein product is CASSPFQVGTGELFF.

V and J are TRBV6-1 and TRBJ2-3; 8 nucleotides agree with TRBD1. Germline V gene sequence: CDR1 MNHNS, CDR2 SASEGT. V trimming: 6 bases; J trimming: 1 base; junction bases outside the gene matches: 3. The CDR3 sequence is 14 residues long. The CDR3, as DNA: TGTGCCAGCAGCGTGGACAGGGGCACAGATACGCAGTATTTT. Protein sequence: CASSVDRGTDTQYF.

The chain carries TRBV6-1 and TRBJ2-5; a weak D match, TRBD1 (6 bases). The DNA end is a closer match to TRBJ2-7, so the J assignment may be wrong. Looked up from germline, CDR1 is MNHNS and CDR2 is SASEGT. The CDR3 is made up of 14 amino acids. CDR3 loop: CASQWGPSNYEQYF. CDR3 DNA: TGTGCCAGCCAATGGGGGCCCTCTAACTACGAGCAGTACTTC.

This chain uses TRBV30 with TRBJ2-1; D is undetermined. The CDR3 consists of 11 residues. Per germline, CDR1 GTSNPN and CDR2 SVGIG (reference sequence). Trimming took off 3 bases at V and 8 bases at J, with 8 bases between the two ends. CDR3 region: CAWSLLYEQFF. The CDR3 DNA reads as TGTGCCTGGAGCCTCCTATATGAGCAGTTCTTC.

The genes are TRBV5-6 and TRBJ1-1; D possibly corresponds to TRBD1 (5 bases). This CDR3 contains 13 residues. V gave up 4 bases and J gave up 7 bases, with 14 bases separating them. CDR1 SGHDT and CDR2 YYEEEE come from the germline V gene. CDR3 loop: CASSLGLHDEAFF. CDR3 sequence (DNA): TGTGCCAGCAGCCTGGGGCTCCACGATGAAGCTTTCTTT.

The CDR3 spells CAISEDRGNTEAFF. The CDR3 region has the DNA TGTGCCATCAGTGAGGACAGGGGTAATACTGAAGCTTTCTTT. This chain links TRBV10-3 with TRBJ1-1; 8 nucleotides agree with TRBD1. V was pared by 2 bases and J by 5 bases, with 4 bases of the junction left unmatched. This CDR3 spans 14 amino acids. Germline CDR1 reads ENHRY; CDR2 reads SYGVKD.

The chain links TRBV5-5 to TRBJ2-5; 7 nucleotides agree with TRBD2. CDR1 is SGHKS, CDR2 YYEKEE, per germline (reference sequence). The CDR3 runs to 16 residues. The trim removed 3 bases at V and 1 base at J, leaving 9 bases unmatched. CDR3 sequence (DNA): TGTGCCAGCAGCTGGGGGGGTAGTCGGGGCCAAGAGACCCAGTACTTC. It codes for CASSWGGSRGQETQYF.

Remarks on this clone: Other DNA sequences of this sample code for an identical CDR3. The chain employs TRBV9 and TRBJ2-7; no definite D call. Germline CDR1 is SGDLS and CDR2 is YYNGEE. This CDR3 region has 14 residues. The V and J ends lost 0 bases and 6 bases respectively, with 13 bases between them. CDR3 coding DNA: TGTGCCAGCAGCGTAGACAACAGTACCCCCGAGCAGTACTTC. Protein product: CASSVDNSTPEQYF.

This clone appeared a single time. The chain has TRBV7-2 and TRBJ2-5; 10 positions match TRBD2. The CDR3 extends over 17 amino acids. J gave up 5 bases and V 2 bases, and 11 bases lay outside the gene matches. CDR1 is SGHTA and CDR2 is FQGNSA in the germline V gene. The CDR3: CASSLSPSGGPGETQYF. CDR3 bases: TGTGCCAGCAGCTTAAGTCCTAGCGGGGGCCCCGGGGAGACCCAGTACTTC.

V is TRBV7-2 and J is TRBJ2-7, with D possibly TRBD1 on 5 matching bases. Germline values: CDR1 SGHTA, CDR2 FQGNSA. This CDR3 region has 13 residues. V was cut by 3 bases and J by 3 bases, with 9 bases left in between. CDR3 DNA: TGTGCCAGCAGCTTTGGGCAGGGCTACGAGCAGTACTTC. Translated: CASSFGQGYEQYF.

This clone is a singleton in its sample. V usage is TRBV11-2 and J usage is TRBJ2-6, with D tentatively TRBD1 (6 bases). Germline V lookup: CDR1 SGHAT, CDR2 FQNNGV. This CDR3 spans 16 amino acids. V was pared by 5 bases and J by 5 bases, with 16 bases between. In DNA form, the CDR3 reads TGTGCCAGCAGCCCGACAGGTGGGGTCCGGGCCAACGTCCTGACTTTC. Amino acids: CASSPTGGVRANVLTF.

This chain joins TRBV4-1 and TRBJ1-5, with D maybe TRBD1 (5 bases). The V and J ends lost 0 bases and 1 base respectively, with 10 bases between them. The CDR3 covers 16 residues. CDR1 is MGHRA, CDR2 YSYEKL, per germline. CDR3 region: CASSQEGGPSNQPQHF. The CDR3 coding sequence is TGCGCCAGCAGCCAAGAGGGGGGTCCCAGCAATCAGCCCCAGCATTTT.

The CDR3 here is CASSQWTAMNTEAFF. CDR3 DNA: TGTGCCAGCAGCCAATGGACAGCTATGAACACTGAAGCTTTCTTT. The J gene is TRBJ1-1, the V gene TRBV5-5, with a possible D match to TRBD1 (6 bases). This CDR3 spans 15 amino acids. Germline V gives CDR1 SGHKS, CDR2 YYEKEE (reference sequence). The V end lost 4 bases, the J end lost 0 bases, and 13 bases lay between the germline ends.

In this sample, this clone turned up once. The chain is built from TRBV4-1 and TRBJ2-3; 16 bases are a match to TRBD2. This CDR3 has 18 residues. V gave up 7 bases and J gave up 3 bases; unmatched junction bases: 10. CDR1 is MGHRA, CDR2 YSYEKL, per germline. CDR3 loop: CASTPGLAGGFKTDTQYF. The CDR3 DNA is TGCGCCAGCACCCCGGGACTAGCGGGGGGGTTTAAGACAGATACGCAGTATTTT.

The genes are TRBV19 and TRBJ1-6; D is unresolved. The length of the CDR3 is 13 residues. In germline, CDR1 is LNHDA, CDR2 SQIVND (reference sequence). V was clipped by 11 bases and J by 7 bases, with 15 bases between them. The CDR3 DNA is TGTGCCTCCGCGACACAGATAAATTCACCCCTCCACTTT. Translated: CASATQINSPLHF.

The chain combines TRBV10-2 with TRBJ2-2; D is unclear. The V end was cut by 7 bases, the J end by 5 bases, with 17 bases between. The CDR3 totals 15 residues. Looked up from germline, CDR1 is WSHSY and CDR2 is SAAADI. The CDR3 region has the DNA TGCGCCAGCACCTGGCGGCCATCCCAAACCGGGGAGCTGTTTTTT. Its translation is CASTWRPSQTGELFF.

The CDR3 region is CASSESGTGRLGYTF. The CDR3 region has the DNA TGTGCCAGCAGCGAGTCCGGGACAGGGCGTTTAGGCTACACCTTC. This chain joins TRBV5-6 and TRBJ1-2, with TRBD1 matching over 9 bases. The ends lost 4 bases at V and 8 bases at J; junction bases unmatched: 12. This CDR3 comprises 15 residues. CDR1 and CDR2 from the germline V gene are SGHDT and YYEEEE.

The chain joins TRBV19 to TRBJ1-1; 9 positions match TRBD1. The CDR3 covers 16 residues. The junction had 13 bases not matched to a gene; V was cut back by 6 bases and J by 5 bases. The germline V gene has CDR1 LNHDA and CDR2 SQIVND (reference sequence). CDR3 in amino acids: CASRSSGTGKRTEAFF. The CDR3, as DNA: TGTGCCAGTAGGTCATCCGGGACAGGGAAACGGACTGAAGCTTTCTTT.

This chain links TRBV5-4 with TRBJ2-1, with 14 positions matching TRBD2. V dropped 4 bases and J dropped 1; count of bases not matched to a gene: 7. Germline assignment: CDR1 SGHNT and CDR2 YYREEE (reference sequence). The CDR3 is 18 residues long. CDR3 in DNA: TGTGCCAGCAGCCACGGGACTAGCGGGGGATCTTCCTACAATGAGCAGTTCTTC. Amino acids: CASSHGTSGGSSYNEQFF.

The chain joins TRBV6-5 to TRBJ1-1; the D gene is possibly TRBD1 (5 bases). CDR3 size: 14 residues. V dropped 8 bases and J dropped 2 bases, with 15 bases sitting between them. CDR1 MNHEY and CDR2 SVGAGI come from the germline V gene. The CDR3 sequence: CASAMGGDNTEAFF. In DNA, the CDR3 is TGTGCCAGCGCCATGGGGGGTGATAACACTGAAGCTTTCTTT.

The V call is TRBV27, the J call TRBJ1-1; TRBD1 aligns across 9 bases. The CDR3 consists of 16 residues. V lost 4 bases to trimming and J lost 4 bases; unmatched junction nucleotides: 10. Germline CDR1 is MNHEY and CDR2 is SMNVEV (reference sequence). The CDR3 loop reads CASSSRQGVRGTEAFF. CDR3 bases: TGTGCCAGCAGTTCAAGACAGGGGGTAAGGGGCACTGAAGCTTTCTTT.

This sequence joins TRBV15 and TRBJ2-3; a weak D match, TRBD2 (7 bases). Deletions cut 1 base from V and 5 bases from J, with 16 bases between. The CDR3 is 16 residues long. The germline gives CDR1 LNHNV, CDR2 YYDKDF (reference sequence). CDR3 region: CATSRGGGGGQDTQYF. CDR3 DNA sequence: TGTGCCACCAGCAGAGGTGGCGGCGGGGGCCAAGATACGCAGTATTTT.

The chain joins TRBV6-1 to TRBJ1-1; 9 nucleotides match TRBD1. This CDR3 has 14 amino acids. V was pared by 6 bases and J by 4 bases, with 6 bases of the junction left unmatched. From germline, CDR1 is MNHNS and CDR2 SASEGT. CDR3: CASRGTGSSTEAFF. The CDR3 nucleotides read TGTGCCAGCAGAGGGACAGGGAGTTCCACTGAAGCTTTCTTT.

The chain joins TRBV7-6 to TRBJ1-3, with 9 bases lining up with TRBD1. The trim removed 4 bases at V and 4 bases at J, leaving 5 bases unmatched. This CDR3 contains 15 residues. Germline CDR1 and CDR2: SGHVS and FNYEAQ. Here the CDR3 DNA reads TGTGCCAGCAGCTCCCGGACAGGGGAAGGAAACACCATATATTTT. Amino acid sequence: CASSSRTGEGNTIYF.

This clone has just one count. This rearrangement joins TRBV19 to TRBJ1-3, with a tentative D call TRBD1 (5 bases). The CDR3 is made up of 14 amino acids. V shed 7 bases and J shed 1 base, with 11 bases lying between them. Germline V gene lookup returns CDR1 LNHDA and CDR2 SQIVND (reference sequence). CDR3 sequence reads: CASIPRGSGNTIYF. DNA for the CDR3: TGTGCCAGTATCCCCCGGGGGTCTGGAAACACCATATATTTT.

This chain connects TRBV5-1 to TRBJ1-1; tentatively, D is TRBD1 (6 bases). CDR3 length equals 14 residues. Per germline, CDR1 SGHRS and CDR2 YFSETQ. V was shortened by 0 bases and J by 6 bases, with 12 bases between the two germline ends. The CDR3 region is CASSLVAGAAEAFF. The CDR3 DNA sequence: TGCGCCAGCAGCTTGGTGGCGGGGGCGGCTGAAGCTTTCTTT.